A selection of T cell receptor beta chains follows, all from one sample in a study of T cell repertoires in cytomegalovirus infection. TCRdb analysed the reads with MiXCR anew, one entry per CDR3 protein. The sample carries nearly 650,000 distinct CDR3 sequences, 20% to 25% recorded once. The sequenced sample was CD8+ T cells from PBMCs. These receptors all stem from a human donor in good health (CMV status not recorded). Some clones in this sample may be carry-over from other donors' samples. The CDR3 runs from the conserved cysteine through the conserved F or W. A D gene is named only where the DNA matches it firmly. Not all rows give a size; the values are once, few, many and, for expanded clones, a class.

V	D	size	length	J	DNA	CDR3
TRBV29-1	-	-	11	TRBJ1-1	TGCAGCGTTGACGAGAACACTGAAGCTTTCTTT	CSVDENTEAFF
TRBV6-6	-	-	15	TRBJ2-2	TGTGCCAGCAGTTACTCGCCAGGGATGGACGGGGAGCTGTTTTTT	CASSYSPGMDGELFF
TRBV7-8	-	many	12	TRBJ2-1	TGTGCCAGCAGCACCCTAAGCGGGGAGCAGTTCTTC	CASSTLSGEQFF
TRBV29-1	TRBD1	-	14	TRBJ2-1	TGCAGCGTCCAGTGGCAGGGGGTTTACAATGAGCAGTTCTTC	CSVQWQGVYNEQFF
TRBV24-1	-	-	13	TRBJ2-3	TGTGCCACCAGTGACACCGGGACAAGGGCGCAGTATTTT	CATSDTGTRAQYF
TRBV3-1	-	few	15	TRBJ1-3	TGTGCCAGCAGCCAAACACGCCTTCCTGGAAACACCATATATTTT	CASSQTRLPGNTIYF
TRBV4-3	-	few	15	TRBJ1-2	TGCGCCAGCAGCCGGGGCTGGCCACGAGAGGATGGCTACACCTTC	CASSRGWPREDGYTF
TRBV6-6	TRBD2	few	13	TRBJ2-7	TGTGCCAGCACCGGGACTAGTAGCGACGAGCAGTACTTC	CASTGTSSDEQYF
TRBV6-6	-	-	18	TRBJ1-5	TGTGCCAGCAGTTATTCGGGGAGGGGGAGAAATAGCAATCAGCCCCAGCATTTT	CASSYSGRGRNSNQPQHF
TRBV7-6	TRBD1	-	18	TRBJ1-1	TGTGCCAGCAGCCCGTTACAAGGGGGCGGCAGCCCGGCGGGTGAAGCTTTCTTT	CASSPLQGGGSPAGEAFF
TRBV7-2	TRBD2	many	16	TRBJ2-2	TGTGCCAGCAGCTCCGGAGCGGGGGGTTACACCGGGGAGCTGTTTTTT	CASSSGAGGYTGELFF
TRBV4-2	-	few	16	TRBJ1-5	TGTGCCAGCAGCCATGAAGAAGGAGCTCGCAATCAGCCCCAGCATTTT	CASSHEEGARNQPQHF
TRBV6-2/TRBV6-3	-	many	11	TRBJ1-1	TGTGCCAGCAGTTACCGAGATGAAGCTTTCTTT	CASSYRDEAFF
TRBV2	TRBD1	-	15	TRBJ2-7	TGTGCCAGCAGACCAAACAGGGGACGTTCCTACGAGCAGTACTTC	CASRPNRGRSYEQYF
TRBV13	TRBD2	few	13	TRBJ2-1	TGTGCCAGCAAGCGGGGGGCATACAATGAGCAGTTCTTC	CASKRGAYNEQFF
TRBV6-2/TRBV6-3	-	many	15	TRBJ2-1	TGTGCCAGCAGTTACTCAGGGAACGGGTGGAATGAGCAGTTCTTC	CASSYSGNGWNEQFF
TRBV9	TRBD2	-	18	TRBJ2-2	TGTGCCAGCAGCGTAGGAAGCGGGGGGGGATTTGGCACCGGGGAGCTGTTTTTT	CASSVGSGGGFGTGELFF